This T cell receptor beta chain was found in a study of cytomegalovirus exposure and HLA in healthy donors. In the PCR, 60 Vbeta and 13 Jbeta primers were used. Clones were sequenced by immunoSEQ multiplex PCR, and TCRdb holds only the in-frame ones, with some missing. The data hold approximately 130,000 clones, with approximately 80% observed a single time. General observations from the study: It was in a later analysis that TCR association rates were seen to vary by HLA locus, highest for DRB1 and lowest for HLA-C. The classifier was said to identify cytomegalovirus status with high specificity and sensitivity. Relative to equally common others, HLA-associated TCR beta chains showed greater clonal expansion in a later analysis.

The ends lost 3 bases at V and 5 bases at J; junction bases unmatched: 5. The CDR3 totals 15 residues. CDR1 MGHDK and CDR2 SYGVNS come from the germline V gene. The donors gave bone marrow, and they were healthy. This clone was picked up a small number of times. Antigen unknown. Specimen: PBMCs. This clonotype originated in a female donor in good health and CMV-seropositive. The chain uses TRBV25-1 and TRBJ1-2; 11 nucleotides align to TRBD1. CDR3 nucleotide sequence: TGTGCCAGCAGTGATCCGGGACAGGGGGGGTATGGCTACACCTTC. It yields the protein CASSDPGQGGYGYTF.